The T cell receptor beta chain described here comes from a study of T cells in Graves' hyperthyroidism and ophthalmopathy (dated by TCRdb to about 2019). Looking at the study overall: Peripheral blood was collected at initial diagnosis, before any treatment. TCR V-J signatures able to tell the groups apart were searched for in a discovery cohort of 100 or so patients, of whom about 40 had Graves' ophthalmopathy and about 60 had stable Graves' hyperthyroidism. Prospective prediction of ophthalmopathy was tested in an independent validation cohort of 18 hyperthyroidism patients and around 16 patients who later progressed to ophthalmopathy. For training and testing, the 80 to 100 patients in the discovery cohort were randomly divided in a 7:3 ratio. The study also compared thyroid tissue and blood T-cell repertoires from several Graves' hyperthyroidism patients. After sampling, hyperthyroidism patients received methimazole starting at 30 mg daily, and ophthalmopathy patients received high-dose intravenous methylprednisolone. The paper describes TCR Vbeta CDR3 sequencing of 120 to 150 peripheral blood samples, made up of 40 to 45 ophthalmopathy patients, roughly 75 hyperthyroidism patients and 17 progressor patients. Study-wide conclusions, independent of this receptor: In validation, the model predicted progression to ophthalmopathy a median of 6.5 months before onset, with 70% to 71% sensitivity and almost 75% specificity. Sample size was not statistically predetermined, and investigators were not blinded to group allocation. A model built on a 13 V-J signature distinguished ophthalmopathy from stable hyperthyroidism, reaching about 89% sensitivity and around 82% specificity in cross-validation and 80%/75% in testing. Most expanded thyroid clonotypes (frequency above 0.001) were also detected in blood, suggesting blood repertoires may reflect thyroid immune responses.

TCR beta CDR3 regions were amplified from RNA transcripts. The TCR CDR3 was subjected to a first round of RT-PCR using the HTBI primer set and the Qiagen OneStep RT-PCR kit. The libraries were constructed in a second round of multiplex PCR and then size-selected and purified. Libraries were sequenced paired-end with 100 bp reads on an Illumina HiSeq2000. Per the source publication's procedure: SOAPnuke was used to process the raw data, with reads discarded if the reads contained adapters or uncalled bases, had a mean Phred below 15, or lacked an exact constant-primer or identifier match. High-quality paired reads were merged with COPE v1.2.5, and unique nucleotide sequences were defined as clonotypes. Clonotypes were aligned to IMGT TRBV, TRBD and TRBJ reference segments using MiTCR v1.1. Only V-J combinations with frequency above 0.0001, covering about 99% of repertoires, were analysed. The TCS score was defined as the ratio of F50 (clonal expansion) to E x V (chaos), calculated using BLOSUM62-based TCRdist between CDR3 peptides within each V-J. Welch's t-statistics and random forest reduced around 520 V-J features to under 15, which were used in a naive Bayes classifier (R e1071). TCRdb reran the public reads through fastp at Q25 and MiXCR, keeping productive beta chains. All rows with the same CDR3 protein become a single entry with the most common DNA and genes. V and J calls and clone size were set by TCRdb, not the authors. Here the sample has approximately 300,000 distinct CDR3 sequences; over 15% occur a single time. The ten largest account for just over 55% of the sample.

This clonotype was found many times. Its antigen is currently not known. There are no base qualities to consult, and no much larger clone falls within one base. Ophthalmopathy patients had moderately to severely active disease, with a Clinical Activity Score of 3 or more, a NOSPECS grade of 4 or more, and a disease duration of less than 3 months. Exclusion was applied to patients with uncontrolled infections, other autoimmune diseases, pregnancy or lactation. Diagnoses were based on clinical symptoms, serum thyroxine and TRAb, thyroid ultrasound and orbital computed tomography. PBMCs were separated from 8 to 10 ml of fresh peripheral blood using Ficoll-Paque density gradient centrifugation. Trizol reagent was used to extract total RNA, and RNA quality was then checked on an Agilent 2100 Bioanalyzer. In the germline V gene (reference sequence), CDR1 corresponds to WNHNN and CDR2 to SYGVQD. The germline V and J ends show losses of 5 bases and 2 bases respectively, and no gene match explains 3 bases of the junction. From the cysteine through the phenylalanine, the CDR3 covers 13 amino acids. Only the CDR3 DNA stays, 39 bases, in frame from base 1.

This sequence uses TRBV10-1 and TRBJ2-7, and 7 bases in between align with TRBD2. The specimen sequenced was blood. The TCR sequence derives from a woman aged 55-70 years with Graves' ophthalmopathy. The CDR3 region reads CASSPGRTYEQYF. Read as DNA, the sequence is TGCGCCAGCAGTCCCGGGAGGACCTACGAGCAGTACTTC.